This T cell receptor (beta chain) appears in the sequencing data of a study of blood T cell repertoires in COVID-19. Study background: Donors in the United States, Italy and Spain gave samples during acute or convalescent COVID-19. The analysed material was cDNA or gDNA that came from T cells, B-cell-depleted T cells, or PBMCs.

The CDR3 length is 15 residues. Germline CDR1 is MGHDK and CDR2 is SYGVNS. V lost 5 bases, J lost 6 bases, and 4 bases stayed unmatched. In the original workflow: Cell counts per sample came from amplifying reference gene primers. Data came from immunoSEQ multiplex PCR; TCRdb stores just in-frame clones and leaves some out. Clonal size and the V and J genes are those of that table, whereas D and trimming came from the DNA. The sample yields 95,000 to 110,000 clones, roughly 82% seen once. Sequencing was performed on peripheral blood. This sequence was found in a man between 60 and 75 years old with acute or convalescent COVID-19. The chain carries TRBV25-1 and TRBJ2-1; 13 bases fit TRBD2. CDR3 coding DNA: TGTGCCAGCAGTTTTACTAGCGGGAGGGCCAATGAGCAGTTCTTC. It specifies CASSFTSGRANEQFF.